One sample yielded the 12 T cell receptor beta chains listed below, sequenced in a study of graft-versus-host responses after intestinal transplantation (dated by TCRdb to about 2021). The sample's time point, from its label and the paper: cells obtained before transplantation from donor or recipient. No antigens are known for them. The library was prepared using the immunoSEQ multiplex PCR assay. The immuneACCESS repertoire file appears here via TCRdb, limited to in-frame rearrangements. These files lack a portion of the clones; in checked studies, under half of the deficit traces to unresolved V genes, and the cause of the others is not known. For this sample there are about 86,000 clones; around 90% appear just once. The ten largest clones represent around 0.53% of the sample. The sample consisted of unstimulated CD8+ T cells sorted from spleen or lymph node cells, taken before intestinal transplant. Source of these receptors: a human donor who received an intestinal transplant.

In this sample, this clone turned up once. The CDR3 bases are TGTGCCTGGAGTACCGGCAGGGGGACAGATACGCAGTATTTT. Translation: CAWSTGRGTDTQYF. The chain uses TRBV30 and TRBJ2-3, with 7 bases fitting TRBD1. Germline CDR1 GTSNPN, CDR2 SVGIG (reference sequence). V was pared by 2 bases and J by 3 bases, with 5 bases of the junction left unmatched. This CDR3 spans 14 amino acids. The full variable domain, rest sourced from reference TRBV30 and TRBJ2-3, is SQTIHQWPATLVQPVGSPLSLECTVEGTSNPNLYWYRQAAGRGLQLLFYSVGIGQISSEVPQNLSASRPQDRQFILSSKKLLLSDSGFYLCAWSTGRGTDTQYFGPGTRLTVL.

J is TRBJ1-4 and V is TRBV28; 8 bases line up with TRBD1. The V segment lost 3 bases and the J segment 2 bases; nucleotides outside the gene matches: 8. Per the germline V gene, CDR1 is MDHEN and CDR2 is SYDVKM. The CDR3 length is 17 residues. CDR3 protein: CASSFPDRVVTNEKLFF. CDR3 DNA sequence: TGTGCCAGCAGTTTCCCGGACAGGGTGGTTACTAATGAAAAACTGTTTTTT.

This rearrangement joins TRBV5-4 to TRBJ2-7, with 9 bases lining up with TRBD1. The length of the CDR3 is 14 residues. Germline V gene sequence: CDR1 SGHNT, CDR2 YYREEE (reference sequence). The junction had 1 base not matched to a gene; V was cut back by 0 bases and J by 3 bases. CDR3 amino acids: CASSLGQGGYEQYF. CDR3 in DNA: TGTGCCAGCAGCTTGGGACAGGGGGGCTACGAGCAGTACTTC.

This clone has just one count. The chain carries TRBV4-1 and TRBJ1-4, with 7 bases lining up with TRBD1. The CDR3 spans 17 residues. The ends lost 4 bases at V and 4 bases at J; junction bases unmatched: 12. Germline assignment: CDR1 MGHRA and CDR2 YSYEKL. CDR3 sequence reads: CASSREHRGTNNEKLFF. The CDR3 region has the DNA TGCGCCAGCAGCCGAGAACACAGGGGCACCAATAATGAAAAACTGTTTTTT.

The chain combines TRBV10-2 with TRBJ2-1; a possible D gene is TRBD2 (6 bases). Trimming left V 4 bases short and J 3 bases short, with 7 bases between. The germline V gene encodes CDR1 WSHSY and CDR2 SAAADI. CDR3 length: 13 residues. This CDR3 reads CASSADYYNEQFF. CDR3 nucleotides: TGCGCCAGCAGTGCGGACTACTACAATGAGCAGTTCTTC.

CDR3 bases: TGTGCCAGTAGTCCGAGACTAGCGGGAAATCCAACCGAGCAGTACTTC. It yields the protein CASSPRLAGNPTEQYF. The chain uses TRBV19 and TRBJ2-7, with 11 bases lining up with TRBD2. The CDR3 contains 16 residues. J was trimmed by 6 bases and V by 5 bases; bases with no gene match: 12. CDR1 is LNHDA and CDR2 is SQIVND in the germline V gene (reference sequence).

The chain has TRBV6-5 and TRBJ2-5, with 9 positions matching TRBD2. Germline CDR1 is MNHEY and CDR2 is SVGAGI. The length of the CDR3 is 15 residues. The V gene end was trimmed by 0 bases and the J gene end by 4 bases; junction bases not matched to a gene: 3. CDR3 residues: CASSYSAGGVETQYF. In DNA, the CDR3 is TGTGCCAGCAGTTACTCTGCGGGAGGGGTAGAGACCCAGTACTTC.

CDR3 bases: TGTGCCAGCAGTGAATGGACACTCTCAGAATACGAGCAGTACTTC. Residues: CASSEWTLSEYEQYF. The V call is TRBV6-1, the J call TRBJ2-7, with D possibly matching TRBD1 (5 bases). Looked up from germline, CDR1 is MNHNS and CDR2 is SASEGT. Trimming shortened V by 2 bases and J by 4 bases, and 15 bases separated the two germline ends. CDR3 length equals 15 residues.

This clone has only a few counts. The rearrangement joins TRBV7-3 to TRBJ2-3; tentatively, D is TRBD1 (5 bases). CDR1 is SGHTA and CDR2 is FQGTGA in the germline V gene. CDR3 length: 14 residues. Trimming pared 6 bases from V and 4 bases from J, leaving 14 bases between. CDR3 protein: CASRHDSTADTQYF. CDR3 nucleotides: TGTGCCAGCAGGCATGACAGCACGGCAGATACGCAGTATTTT.

The chain carries TRBV4-1 and TRBJ1-1; possibly TRBD1 for D (6 bases). Germline V CDR1 and CDR2: MGHRA, YSYEKL. V shed 1 base and J shed 2 bases, with 14 bases lying between them. This CDR3 contains 16 residues. CDR3 sequence reads: CASSQVLAGANTEAFF. CDR3 nucleotides: TGCGCCAGCAGCCAAGTCCTAGCAGGGGCCAACACTGAAGCTTTCTTT.

The chain links TRBV28 to TRBJ1-2; possible D gene TRBD1, 6 bases. CDR3 length equals 15 residues. Germline V gene lookup returns CDR1 MDHEN and CDR2 SYDVKM. V was clipped by 2 bases and J by 3 bases, with 13 bases between them. This CDR3 is CASSLTGLGDYGYTF. CDR3 nucleotide sequence: TGTGCCAGCAGTTTAACAGGGTTAGGGGACTATGGCTACACCTTC.

The CDR3 DNA follows: TGCGCCAGCAGCCCTAGACCGGGACAGGGTTCATCTAACTATGGCTACACCTTC. Its protein is CASSPRPGQGSSNYGYTF. This chain joins TRBV4-1 and TRBJ1-2; TRBD1 agrees at 9 bases. V lost 4 bases and J lost 0; bases outside the gene matches: 12. From germline, CDR1 is MGHRA and CDR2 YSYEKL. The CDR3 length is 18 residues.